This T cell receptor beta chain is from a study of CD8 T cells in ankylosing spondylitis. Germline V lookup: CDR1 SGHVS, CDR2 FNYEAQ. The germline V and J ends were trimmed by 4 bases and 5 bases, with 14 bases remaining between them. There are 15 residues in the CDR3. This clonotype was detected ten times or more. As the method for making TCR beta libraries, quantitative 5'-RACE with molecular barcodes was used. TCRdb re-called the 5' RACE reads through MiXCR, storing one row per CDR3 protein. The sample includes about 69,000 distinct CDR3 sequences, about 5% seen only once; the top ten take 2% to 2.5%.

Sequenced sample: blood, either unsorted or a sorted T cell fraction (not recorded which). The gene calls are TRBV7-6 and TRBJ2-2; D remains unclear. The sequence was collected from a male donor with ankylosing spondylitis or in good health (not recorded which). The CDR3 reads CASSSAVSVTGELFF. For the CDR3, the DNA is TGTGCCAGCAGCTCCGCTGTCAGCGTGACCGGGGAGCTGTTTTTT.